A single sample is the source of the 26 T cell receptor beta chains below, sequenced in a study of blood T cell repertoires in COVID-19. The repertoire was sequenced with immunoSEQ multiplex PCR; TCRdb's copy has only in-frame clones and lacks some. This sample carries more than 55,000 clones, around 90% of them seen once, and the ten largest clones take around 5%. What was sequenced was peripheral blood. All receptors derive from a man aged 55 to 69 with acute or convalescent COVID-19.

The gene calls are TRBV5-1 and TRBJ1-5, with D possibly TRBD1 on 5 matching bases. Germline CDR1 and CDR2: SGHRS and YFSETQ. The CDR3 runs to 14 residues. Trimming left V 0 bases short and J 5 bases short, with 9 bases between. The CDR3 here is CASSLGGRDQPQHF. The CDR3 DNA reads TGCGCCAGCAGCTTGGGGGGCAGGGATCAGCCCCAGCATTTT.

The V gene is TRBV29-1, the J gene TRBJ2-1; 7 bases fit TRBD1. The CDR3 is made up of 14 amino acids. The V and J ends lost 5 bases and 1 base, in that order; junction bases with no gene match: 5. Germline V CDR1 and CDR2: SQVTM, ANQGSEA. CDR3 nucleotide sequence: TGCAGCGTTATGGGGACAGAATCCTACAATGAGCAGTTCTTC. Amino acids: CSVMGTESYNEQFF.

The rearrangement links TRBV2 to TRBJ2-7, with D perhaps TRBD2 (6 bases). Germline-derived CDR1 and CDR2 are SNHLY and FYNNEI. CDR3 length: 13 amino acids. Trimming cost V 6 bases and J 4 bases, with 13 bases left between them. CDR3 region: CASRESLAYEQYF. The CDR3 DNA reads TGTGCCAGCAGAGAATCCCTAGCGTACGAGCAGTACTTC.

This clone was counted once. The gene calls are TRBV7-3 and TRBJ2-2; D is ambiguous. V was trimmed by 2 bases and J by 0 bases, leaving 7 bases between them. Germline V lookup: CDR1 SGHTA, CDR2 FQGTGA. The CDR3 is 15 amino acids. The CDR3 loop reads CASSLFGSNTGELFF. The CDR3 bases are TGTGCCAGCAGCTTATTCGGGTCGAACACCGGGGAGCTGTTTTTT.

The CDR3 nucleotides are TGCAGCGTTGGACTCTCCTACGAGCAGTACTTC. This codes for CSVGLSYEQYF. The chain is built from TRBV29-1 and TRBJ2-7; no definite D call. Germline V CDR1 and CDR2: SQVTM, ANQGSEA. V lost 4 bases and J 0 bases, leaving 4 bases between the germline ends. This CDR3 spans 11 amino acids.

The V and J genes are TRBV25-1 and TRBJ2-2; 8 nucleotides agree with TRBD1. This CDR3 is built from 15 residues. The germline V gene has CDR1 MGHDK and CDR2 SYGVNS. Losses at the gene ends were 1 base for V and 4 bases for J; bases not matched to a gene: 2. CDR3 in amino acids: CASSESTGGTGELFF. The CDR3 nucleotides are TGTGCCAGCAGTGAATCCACAGGGGGCACCGGGGAGCTGTTTTTT.

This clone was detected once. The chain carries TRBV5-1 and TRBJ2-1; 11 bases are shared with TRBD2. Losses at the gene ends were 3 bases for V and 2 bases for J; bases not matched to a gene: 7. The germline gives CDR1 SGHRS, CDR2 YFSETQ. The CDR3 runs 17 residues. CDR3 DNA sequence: TGCGCCAGCAGCTCCGGACTAGCGGGTGCCCCCTACAATGAGCAGTTCTTC. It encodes CASSSGLAGAPYNEQFF.

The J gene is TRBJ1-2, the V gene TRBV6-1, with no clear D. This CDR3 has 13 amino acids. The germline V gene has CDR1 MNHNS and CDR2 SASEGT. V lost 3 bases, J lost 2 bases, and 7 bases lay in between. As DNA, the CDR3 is TGTGCCAGCAGTGACGCCAGAAACTATGGCTACACCTTC. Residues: CASSDARNYGYTF.

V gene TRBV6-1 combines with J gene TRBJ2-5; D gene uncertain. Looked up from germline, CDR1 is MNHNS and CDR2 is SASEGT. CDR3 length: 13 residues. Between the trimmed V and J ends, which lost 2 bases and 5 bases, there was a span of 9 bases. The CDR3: CASSETILETQYF. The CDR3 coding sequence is TGTGCCAGCAGTGAAACTATTCTGGAGACCCAGTACTTC.

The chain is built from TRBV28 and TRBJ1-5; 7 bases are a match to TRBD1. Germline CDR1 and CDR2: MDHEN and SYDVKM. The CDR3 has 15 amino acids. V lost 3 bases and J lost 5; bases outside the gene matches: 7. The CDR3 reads CASSLTGQLDQPQHF. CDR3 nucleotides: TGTGCCAGCAGTTTGACGGGACAGTTGGATCAGCCCCAGCATTTT.

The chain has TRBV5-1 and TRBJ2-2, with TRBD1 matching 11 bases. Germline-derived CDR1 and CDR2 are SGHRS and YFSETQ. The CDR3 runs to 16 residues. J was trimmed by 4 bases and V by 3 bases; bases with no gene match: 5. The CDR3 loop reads CASSSTGQGVTGELFF. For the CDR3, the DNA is TGCGCCAGCAGCTCCACGGGACAGGGGGTCACCGGGGAGCTGTTTTTT.

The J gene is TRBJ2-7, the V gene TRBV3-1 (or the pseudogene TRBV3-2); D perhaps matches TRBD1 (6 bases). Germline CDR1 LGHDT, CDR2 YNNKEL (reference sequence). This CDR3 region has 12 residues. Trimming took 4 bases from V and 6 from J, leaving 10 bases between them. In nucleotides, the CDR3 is TGTGCCAGCAGCCGTCTCAGGGGCGAGCAGTACTTC. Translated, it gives CASSRLRGEQYF.

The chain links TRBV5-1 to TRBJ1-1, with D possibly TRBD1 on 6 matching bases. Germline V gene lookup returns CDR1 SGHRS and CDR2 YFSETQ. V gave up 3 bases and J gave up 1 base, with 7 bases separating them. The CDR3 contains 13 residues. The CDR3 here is CASSWDTNTEAFF. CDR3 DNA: TGCGCCAGCAGCTGGGACACGAACACTGAAGCTTTCTTT.

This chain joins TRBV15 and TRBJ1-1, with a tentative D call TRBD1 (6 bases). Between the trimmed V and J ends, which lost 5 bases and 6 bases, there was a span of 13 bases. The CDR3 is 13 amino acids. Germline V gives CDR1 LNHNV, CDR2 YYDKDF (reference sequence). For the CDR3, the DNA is TGTGCCACCAGCGGACAGACTGACGCTGAAGCTTTCTTT. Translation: CATSGQTDAEAFF.

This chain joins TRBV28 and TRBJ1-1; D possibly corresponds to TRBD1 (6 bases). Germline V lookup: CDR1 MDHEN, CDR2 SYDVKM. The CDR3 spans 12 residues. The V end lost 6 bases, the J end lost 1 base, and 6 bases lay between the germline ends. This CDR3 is CASRTGNTEAFF. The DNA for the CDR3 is TGTGCCAGCAGGACAGGGAACACTGAAGCTTTCTTT.

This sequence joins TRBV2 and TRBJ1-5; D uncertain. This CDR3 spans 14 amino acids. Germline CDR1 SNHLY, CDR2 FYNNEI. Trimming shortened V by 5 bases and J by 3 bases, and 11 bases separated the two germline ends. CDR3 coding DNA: TGTGCCAGCAGTCTGACTAAATCCAATCAGCCCCAGCATTTT. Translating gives CASSLTKSNQPQHF. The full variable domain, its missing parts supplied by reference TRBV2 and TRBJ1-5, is EPEVTQTPSHQVTQMGQEVILRCVPISNHLYFYWYRQILGQKVEFLVSFYNNEISEKSEIFDDQFSVERPDGSNFTLKIRSTKLEDSAMYFCASSLTKSNQPQHFGDGTRLSIL.

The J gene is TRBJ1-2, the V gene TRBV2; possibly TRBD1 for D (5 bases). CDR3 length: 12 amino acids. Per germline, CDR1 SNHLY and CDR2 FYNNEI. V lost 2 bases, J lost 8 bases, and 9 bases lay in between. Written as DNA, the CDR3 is TGTGCCAGCAGTGAAATCGGGGGAGGCTACACCTTC. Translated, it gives CASSEIGGGYTF.

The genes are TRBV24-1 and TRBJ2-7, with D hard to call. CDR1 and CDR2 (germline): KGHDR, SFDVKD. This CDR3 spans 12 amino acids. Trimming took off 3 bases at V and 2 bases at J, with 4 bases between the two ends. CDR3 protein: CATSDPAYEQYF. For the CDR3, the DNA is TGTGCCACCAGTGATCCTGCCTACGAGCAGTACTTC.

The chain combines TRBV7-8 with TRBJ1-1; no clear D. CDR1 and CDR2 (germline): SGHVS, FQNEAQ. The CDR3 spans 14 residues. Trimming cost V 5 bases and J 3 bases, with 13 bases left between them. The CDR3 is CASSKSRVDTEAFF. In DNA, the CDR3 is TGTGCCAGCAGCAAAAGTCGGGTGGACACTGAAGCTTTCTTT.

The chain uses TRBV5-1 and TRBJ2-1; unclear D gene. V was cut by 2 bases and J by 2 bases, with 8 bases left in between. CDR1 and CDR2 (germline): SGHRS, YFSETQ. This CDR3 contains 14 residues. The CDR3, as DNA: TGCGCCAGCAGCTTCGTCCCTACCTACAATGAGCAGTTCTTC. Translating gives CASSFVPTYNEQFF.

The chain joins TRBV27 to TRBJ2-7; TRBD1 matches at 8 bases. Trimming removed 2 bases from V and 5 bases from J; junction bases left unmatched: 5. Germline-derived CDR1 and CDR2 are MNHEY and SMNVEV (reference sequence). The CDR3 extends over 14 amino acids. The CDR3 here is CASSLRTGSHEQYF. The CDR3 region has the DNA TGTGCCAGCAGTTTAAGGACAGGGTCCCACGAGCAGTACTTC.

The CDR3, as DNA: TGTGCCAGCAGTGAATCTGCAGGGGGGCATGAAAAACTGTTTTTT. This codes for CASSESAGGHEKLFF. This chain links TRBV25-1 with TRBJ1-4, with 7 positions matching TRBD1. The CDR3 is 15 residues long. Germline CDR1 is MGHDK and CDR2 is SYGVNS. Trimming cost V 1 base and J 6 bases; bases outside gene matches: 5. Based on the CDR3 plus reference TRBV25-1 and TRBJ1-4, the full variable domain is EADIYQTPRYLVIGTGKKITLECSQTMGHDKMYWYQQDPGMELHLIHYSYGVNSTEKGDLSSESTVSRIRTEHFPLTLESARPSHTSQYLCASSESAGGHEKLFFGSGTQLSVL.

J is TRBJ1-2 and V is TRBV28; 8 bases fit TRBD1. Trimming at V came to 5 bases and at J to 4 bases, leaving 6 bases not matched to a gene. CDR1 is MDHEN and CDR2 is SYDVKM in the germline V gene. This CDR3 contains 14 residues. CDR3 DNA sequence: TGTGCCAGCAGTATAGAACAGGGGGGCTATGGCTACACCTTC. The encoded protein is CASSIEQGGYGYTF.

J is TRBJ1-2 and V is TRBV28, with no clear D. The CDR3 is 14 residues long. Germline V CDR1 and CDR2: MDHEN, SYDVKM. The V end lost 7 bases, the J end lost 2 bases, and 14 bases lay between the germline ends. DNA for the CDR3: TGTGCCAGCACCTCCGGGGATCTGAACTATGGCTACACCTTC. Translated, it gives CASTSGDLNYGYTF.

The CDR3 DNA follows: TGTGCCAGCAGTTTATCAGGGCGGACCGCCCAAGAGACCCAGTACTTC. Its protein is CASSLSGRTAQETQYF. This sequence joins TRBV28 and TRBJ2-5; D is perhaps TRBD1 (5 bases). Trimming removed 1 base from V and 1 base from J, with 13 bases in between. CDR3 length: 16 residues. CDR1 and CDR2 (germline): MDHEN, SYDVKM.

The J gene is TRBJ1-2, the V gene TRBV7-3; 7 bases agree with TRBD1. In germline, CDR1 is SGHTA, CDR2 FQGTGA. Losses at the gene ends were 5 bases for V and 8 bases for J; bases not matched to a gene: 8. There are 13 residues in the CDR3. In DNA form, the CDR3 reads TGTGCCAGCAGCCAACGACAGGGTGCCGGCTACACCTTC. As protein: CASSQRQGAGYTF.